Following are 11 T cell receptor beta chains from one sample sequenced in a study of T cells in localized non-small cell lung cancer. Profiled with immunoSEQ multiplex PCR; TCRdb holds only in-frame clones, not every one. The sample has under 4,500 clones; roughly 27% are singletons. Material: lung tumor tissue, obtained before any cancer treatment. The receptors here all came from a male donor aged 60 or over with stage I lung adenocarcinoma.

The chain joins TRBV9 to TRBJ1-1; D is possibly TRBD1 (6 bases). Germline V gene data show CDR1 as SGDLS and CDR2 as YYNGEE. The length of the CDR3 is 15 residues. Trimming took 4 bases from V and 5 from J, leaving 18 bases between them. The chain's CDR3 is CASSPLPGGGTEAFF. CDR3 nucleotides: TGTGCCAGCAGCCCCCTACCGGGAGGGGGGACTGAAGCTTTCTTT.

The V call is TRBV30, the J call TRBJ2-7; 7 bases align to TRBD1. With V trimmed by 5 bases and J by 0 bases, 7 bases remained unmatched. The germline CDR1 and CDR2 sequences are GTSNPN and SVGIG (reference sequence). The length of the CDR3 is 14 residues. CDR3 sequence reads: CAWARDSSSYEQYF. The CDR3 DNA sequence: TGTGCCTGGGCCCGGGACAGTAGCTCCTACGAGCAGTACTTC.

This clone is deemed medium-sized. The chain employs TRBV11-3 and TRBJ1-1; D ambiguous. Looked up from germline, CDR1 is SGHNT and CDR2 is YENEEA. V lost 3 bases and J lost 1, with 9 bases in between. This CDR3 comprises 14 residues. Written as DNA, the CDR3 is TGTGCCAGCAGCTTGGCCCTCGCGAACACTGAAGCTTTCTTT. It specifies CASSLALANTEAFF.

This clone appeared a few times. This chain joins TRBV19 and TRBJ2-1; D remains ambiguous. This CDR3 comprises 13 residues. CDR1 is LNHDA and CDR2 is SQIVND in the germline V gene (reference sequence). Deletions cut 3 bases from V and 2 bases from J, with 5 bases between. CDR3 protein: CASSMGAYNEQFF. CDR3 in DNA: TGTGCCAGTAGTATGGGCGCCTACAATGAGCAGTTCTTC.

This chain uses TRBV19 with TRBJ2-1; D is uncertain. V shed 8 bases and J shed 4 bases, with 12 bases lying between them. This CDR3 is built from 13 residues. Germline V CDR1 and CDR2: LNHDA, SQIVND (reference sequence). CDR3 loop: CASGRGFYNEQFF. CDR3 sequence (DNA): TGTGCCAGTGGACGAGGTTTTTACAATGAGCAGTTCTTC. Supplemented by reference TRBV19 and TRBJ2-1, the full variable domain reads DGGITQSPKYLFRKEGQNVTLSCEQNLNHDAMYWYRQDPGQGLRLIYYSQIVNDFQKGDIAEGYSVSREKKESFPLTVTSAQKNPTAFYLCASGRGFYNEQFFGPGTRLTVL.

V is TRBV11-3 and J is TRBJ2-7; TRBD2 is a possible D gene (7 bases). The length of the CDR3 is 15 residues. The V and J ends lost 2 bases and 4 bases respectively, with 15 bases between them. CDR1 is SGHNT and CDR2 is YENEEA in the germline V gene. CDR3 residues: CASSLQGGAVYEQYF. The CDR3 DNA reads TGTGCCAGCAGCTTACAAGGGGGGGCGGTGTACGAGCAGTACTTC.

This clone is a singleton in its sample. The rearrangement joins TRBV30 to TRBJ2-7; 11 nucleotides align to TRBD1. The CDR3 sequence is 14 residues long. V was pared by 3 bases and J by 6 bases, with 7 bases of the junction left unmatched. CDR1 and CDR2 from the germline V gene are GTSNPN and SVGIG (reference sequence). The CDR3 sequence: CAWSTGQGVSEQYF. DNA for the CDR3: TGTGCCTGGAGCACGGGACAGGGGGTCTCCGAGCAGTACTTC. Combining the CDR3 with reference TRBV30 and TRBJ2-7 gives the whole variable domain SQTIHQWPATLVQPVGSPLSLECTVEGTSNPNLYWYRQAAGRGLQLLFYSVGIGQISSEVPQNLSASRPQDRQFILSSKKLLLSDSGFYLCAWSTGQGVSEQYFGPGTRLTVT.

This chain uses TRBV28 with TRBJ2-1; 14 nucleotides align to TRBD2. V was clipped by 6 bases and J by 10 bases; unmatched bases: 8. In germline, CDR1 is MDHEN, CDR2 SYDVKM. The CDR3 has 15 residues. The CDR3 region is CASREGLAGVGEQFF. The CDR3 DNA follows: TGTGCCAGCAGAGAGGGACTAGCGGGGGTGGGCGAGCAGTTCTTC.

This clone is deemed medium-sized. The chain has TRBV7-2 and TRBJ1-6; D gene unclear. Deletions cut 1 base from V and 10 bases from J, with 8 bases between. Per germline, CDR1 SGHTA and CDR2 FQGNSA. This CDR3 is 13 amino acids long. CDR3 DNA sequence: TGTGCCAGCAGCTTAGTGAGTGGATCACCCCTCCACTTT. It specifies CASSLVSGSPLHF. Full variable domain (remainder filled in from reference TRBV7-2 and TRBJ1-6): GAGVSQSPSNKVTEKGKDVELRCDPISGHTALYWYRQSLGQGLEFLIYFQGNSAPDKSGLPSDRFSAERTGGSVSTLTIQRTQQEDSAVYLCASSLVSGSPLHFGNGTRLTVT.

The chain is built from TRBV30 and TRBJ2-7; possibly TRBD1 or TRBD2 for D (5 bases each). Germline loops: CDR1 GTSNPN, CDR2 SVGIG (reference sequence). V was clipped by 4 bases and J by 2 bases, with 9 bases between them. The CDR3 extends over 12 amino acids. The DNA for the CDR3 is TGTGCCTGGATGGGGGAGCCCTACGAGCAGTACTTC. Translated: CAWMGEPYEQYF.

The V and J genes are TRBV18 and TRBJ1-1; 7 bases are a match to TRBD1. The V and J ends lost 1 base and 3 bases, in that order; junction bases with no gene match: 5. Per germline, CDR1 KGHSH and CDR2 LQKENI. The CDR3 runs 15 residues. Here the CDR3 reads CASSPQGARDTEAFF. The CDR3 DNA follows: TGTGCCAGCTCACCACAGGGGGCCAGGGACACTGAAGCTTTCTTT.